One and the same sample provided the 4 T cell receptor beta chains below, sequenced in a study of blood T cells in healthy people across ages. A second PCR, run for about 6 to 11 cycles, used a sample-barcoded 5' primer plus a J-beta primer mix. TCRdb re-derived calls from the 5' RACE reads in MiXCR, one entry per CDR3 protein. The table records under 1 million distinct CDR3 sequences, under 45% of them present only once. Sequencing was done on a sample of blood. Every receptor here comes from a man in his 60s in good health.

This chain links TRBV28 with TRBJ2-1, with D possibly being TRBD2 (6 bases). V was trimmed by 3 bases and J by 0 bases, leaving 9 bases between them. This CDR3 is 15 amino acids long. Germline assignment: CDR1 MDHEN and CDR2 SYDVKM. As DNA, the CDR3 is TGTGCCAGCAGTTTTCTAGCGAGCTCCTACAATGAGCAGTTCTTC. This gives the protein CASSFLASSYNEQFF.

This clonotype was observed a handful of times. The genes are TRBV6-2 or TRBV6-3 and TRBJ2-3, with D hard to call. Looked up from germline, CDR1 is MNHEY and CDR2 is SVGEGT. Trimming shortened V by 8 bases and J by 0 bases, and 6 bases separated the two germline ends. CDR3 size: 12 residues. For the CDR3, the DNA is TGTGCCAGCGCTACTAGCACAGATACGCAGTATTTT. This gives the protein CASATSTDTQYF.

This clonotype was observed a handful of times. V is TRBV19 and J is TRBJ1-1; the D gene is possibly TRBD1 (5 bases). V was cut by 4 bases and J by 2 bases, with 8 bases left in between. From germline, CDR1 is LNHDA and CDR2 SQIVND (reference sequence). CDR3 length: 13 residues. This CDR3 is CASSRQINTEAFF. For the CDR3, the DNA is TGTGCCAGTAGTAGACAGATTAACACTGAAGCTTTCTTT.

In its sample, this clonotype was seen a few times. This chain uses TRBV4-1 with TRBJ2-1; 8 bases match TRBD2. Near its end, the DNA agrees better with TRBJ2-7, so the J call may be wrong. From germline, CDR1 is MGHRA and CDR2 YSYEKL. This CDR3 has 14 amino acids. The CDR3 reads CASSQVGLESEQYF. Written as DNA, the CDR3 is TGCGCCAGCAGCCAAGTGGGACTAGAGTCTGAGCAGTACTTC.